This entry is about one T cell receptor beta chain. Blood draws occurred at baseline, cycle 4 day 1, and cycle 7 day 1. V shed 3 bases and J 0 bases; nucleotides not matched to a gene: 3. In germline, CDR1 is MNHEY, CDR2 SMNVEV (reference sequence). CDR3 length equals 16 residues. This table comes from immunoSEQ multiplex PCR, and its TCRdb copy is limited to in-frame clones, with some not included. The sample shows some 43,000 clones, about 86% of them seen only once. The data derive from a study of OX40 agonist ivuxolimab in advanced cancers. The sequence came from an adult with an advanced solid tumor such as melanoma, head and neck, liver or kidney cancer. The sample was CD4+ or CD8+ T cells sorted from blood, taken in a trial of the OX40 agonist ivuxolimab. The chain recombines TRBV27 with TRBJ2-3; the match to TRBD2 covers 10 bases. CDR3 DNA sequence: TGTGCCAGCAGTTTCCTGACTAGCGGGAGCACAGATACGCAGTATTTT. Translated: CASSFLTSGSTDTQYF.